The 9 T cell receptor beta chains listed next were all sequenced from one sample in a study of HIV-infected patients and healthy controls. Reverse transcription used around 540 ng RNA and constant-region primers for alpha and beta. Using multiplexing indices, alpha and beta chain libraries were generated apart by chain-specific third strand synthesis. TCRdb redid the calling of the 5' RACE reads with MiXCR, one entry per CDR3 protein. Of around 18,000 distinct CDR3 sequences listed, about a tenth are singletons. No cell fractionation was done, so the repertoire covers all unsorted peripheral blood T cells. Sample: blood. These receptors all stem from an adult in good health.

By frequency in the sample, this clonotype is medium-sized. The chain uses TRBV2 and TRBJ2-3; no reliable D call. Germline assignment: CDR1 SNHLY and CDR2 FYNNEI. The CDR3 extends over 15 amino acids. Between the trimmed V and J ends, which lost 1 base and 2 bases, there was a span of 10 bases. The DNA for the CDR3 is TGTGCCAGCAGTGAAGAAGTCTCCTACACAGATACGCAGTATTTT. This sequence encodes CASSEEVSYTDTQYF. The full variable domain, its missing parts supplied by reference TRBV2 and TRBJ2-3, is EPEVTQTPSHQVTQMGQEVILRCVPISNHLYFYWYRQILGQKVEFLVSFYNNEISEKSEIFDDQFSVERPDGSNFTLKIRSTKLEDSAMYFCASSEEVSYTDTQYFGPGTRLTVL.

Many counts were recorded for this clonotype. DNA of the CDR3: TGTGCCAGCAGTCCCCGCATCGCTGAGTCCCACAATGAGCAGTTCTTC. Protein sequence: CASSPRIAESHNEQFF. V and J are TRBV27 and TRBJ2-1; D unclear. The germline gives CDR1 MNHEY, CDR2 SMNVEV (reference sequence). V gave up 5 bases and J gave up 5 bases, with 19 bases separating them. The CDR3 contains 16 residues.

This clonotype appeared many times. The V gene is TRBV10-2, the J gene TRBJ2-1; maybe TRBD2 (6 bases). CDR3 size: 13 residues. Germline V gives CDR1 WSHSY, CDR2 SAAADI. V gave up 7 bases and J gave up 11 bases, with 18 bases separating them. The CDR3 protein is CASTATAGPQQFF. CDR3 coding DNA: TGCGCCAGCACCGCGACAGCGGGCCCCCAGCAGTTCTTC.

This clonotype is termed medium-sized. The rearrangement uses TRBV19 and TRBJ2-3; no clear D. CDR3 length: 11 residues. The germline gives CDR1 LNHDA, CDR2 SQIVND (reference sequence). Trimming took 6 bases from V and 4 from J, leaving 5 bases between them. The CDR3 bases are TGTGCCAGTAGAAGAGCAGATACGCAGTATTTT. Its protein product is CASRRADTQYF.

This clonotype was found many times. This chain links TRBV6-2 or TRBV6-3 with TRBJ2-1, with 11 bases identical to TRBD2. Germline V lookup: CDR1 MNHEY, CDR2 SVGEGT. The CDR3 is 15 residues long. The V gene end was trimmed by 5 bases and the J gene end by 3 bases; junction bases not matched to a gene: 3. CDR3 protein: CASSHSGRGYNEQFF. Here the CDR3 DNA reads TGTGCCAGCAGTCATAGCGGGAGGGGCTACAATGAGCAGTTCTTC.

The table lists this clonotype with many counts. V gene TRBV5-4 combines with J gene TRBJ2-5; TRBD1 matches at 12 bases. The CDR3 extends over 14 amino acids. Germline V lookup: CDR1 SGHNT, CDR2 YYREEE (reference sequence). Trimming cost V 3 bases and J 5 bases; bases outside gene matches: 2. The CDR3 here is CASSWDRGQETQYF. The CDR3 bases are TGTGCCAGCAGCTGGGACAGGGGGCAGGAGACCCAGTACTTC.

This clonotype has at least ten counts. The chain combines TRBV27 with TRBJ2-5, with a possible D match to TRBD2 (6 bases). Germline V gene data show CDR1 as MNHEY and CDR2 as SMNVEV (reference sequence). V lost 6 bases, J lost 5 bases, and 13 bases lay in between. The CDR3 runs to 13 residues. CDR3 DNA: TGTGCCAGCAGGACTAGAGGCGGGGAGACCCAGTACTTC. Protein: CASRTRGGETQYF.

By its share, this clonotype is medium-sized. The DNA of the CDR3 is TGCAGCGTTGGGACAGGGGGCTTCTACAATGAGCAGTTCTTC. It codes for CSVGTGGFYNEQFF. The V and J genes are TRBV29-1 and TRBJ2-1; 11 positions match TRBD1. J gave up 3 bases and V 4 bases, and 2 bases lay outside the gene matches. Germline V gene data show CDR1 as SQVTM and CDR2 as ANQGSEA. This CDR3 comprises 14 residues.

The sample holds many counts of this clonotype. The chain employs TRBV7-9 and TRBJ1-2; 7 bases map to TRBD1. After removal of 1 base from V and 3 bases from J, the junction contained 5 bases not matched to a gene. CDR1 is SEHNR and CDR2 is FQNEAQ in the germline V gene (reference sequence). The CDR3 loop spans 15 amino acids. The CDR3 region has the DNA TGTGCCAGCAGCTTAGAATCCAGGGGGGACTATGGCTACACCTTC. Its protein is CASSLESRGDYGYTF.